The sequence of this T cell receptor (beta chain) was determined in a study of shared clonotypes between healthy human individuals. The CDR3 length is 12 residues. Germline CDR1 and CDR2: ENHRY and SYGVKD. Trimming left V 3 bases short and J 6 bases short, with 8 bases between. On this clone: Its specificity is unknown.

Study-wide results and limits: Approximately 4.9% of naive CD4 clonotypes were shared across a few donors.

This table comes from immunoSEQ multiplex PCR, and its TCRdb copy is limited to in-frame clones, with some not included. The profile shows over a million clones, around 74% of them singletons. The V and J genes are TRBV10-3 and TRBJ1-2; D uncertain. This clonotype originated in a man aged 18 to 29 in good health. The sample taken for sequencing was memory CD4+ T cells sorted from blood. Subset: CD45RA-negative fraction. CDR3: CAISEFDNGYTF. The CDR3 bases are TGTGCCATCAGTGAATTCGACAATGGCTACACCTTC.